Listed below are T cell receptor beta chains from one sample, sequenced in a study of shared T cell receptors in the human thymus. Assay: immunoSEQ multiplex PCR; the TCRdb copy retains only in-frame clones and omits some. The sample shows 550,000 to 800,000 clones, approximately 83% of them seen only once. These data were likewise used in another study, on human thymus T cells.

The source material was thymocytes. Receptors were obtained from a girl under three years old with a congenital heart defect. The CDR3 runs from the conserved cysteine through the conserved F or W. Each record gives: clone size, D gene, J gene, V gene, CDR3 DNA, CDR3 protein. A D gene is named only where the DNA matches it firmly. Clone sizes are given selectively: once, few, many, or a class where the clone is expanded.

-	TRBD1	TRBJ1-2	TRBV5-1	TGCGCCAGCAGCCCTACAGGGGGCGCTTTCTATGGCTACACCTTC	CASSPTGGAFYGYTF
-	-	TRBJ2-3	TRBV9	TGTGCCAGCAGCGTAGCACACAGCACAGATACGCAGTATTTT	CASSVAHSTDTQYF
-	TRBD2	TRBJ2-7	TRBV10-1	TGCGCCAGCAGTCCTCTAGCGGGGGGTCCCTACGAGCAGTACTTC	CASSPLAGGPYEQYF
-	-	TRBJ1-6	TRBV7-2	TGTGCCAGCAGCTTAGCGGGTTCAGGGGCTAATTCACCCCTCCACTTT	CASSLAGSGANSPLHF
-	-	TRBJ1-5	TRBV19	TGTGCCAGTAGTATCGGGAGACGCCACAATCAGCCCCAGCATTTT	CASSIGRRHNQPQHF
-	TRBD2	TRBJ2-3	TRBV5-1	TGCGCCAGCAGCTTCGGGGGGGCTGGGAGAGATACGCAGTATTTT	CASSFGGAGRDTQYF
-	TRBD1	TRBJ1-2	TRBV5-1	TGCGCCAGCAGCACAGGACAGGGGGGGAACTACACCTTC	CASSTGQGGNYTF
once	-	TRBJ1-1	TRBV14	TGTGCCAGCAGCCAAGTCCCCGGCCAGGTTCTCGAAGCTTTCTTT	CASSQVPGQVLEAFF
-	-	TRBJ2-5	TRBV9	TGTGCCAGCAGCGACATGGAGACCCAGTACTTC	CASSDMETQYF
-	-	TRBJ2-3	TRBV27	TGTGCCAGCAGTTATCGGGGTCCCACAGATACGCAGTATTTT	CASSYRGPTDTQYF
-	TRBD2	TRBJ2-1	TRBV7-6	TGTGCCAGCAGCTTAGCCAGAGACGAGCGGGGGGCCTCCTACAATGAGCAGTTCTTC	CASSLARDERGASYNEQFF
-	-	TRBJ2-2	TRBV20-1	TGCAGTGTTAACACCGACGGGGAGCTGTTTTTT	CSVNTDGELFF
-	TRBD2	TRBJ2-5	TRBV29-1	TGCAGCGTTGAACGGTCACCTAGCGGACAAGAGACCCAGTACTTC	CSVERSPSGQETQYF
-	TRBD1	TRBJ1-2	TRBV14	TGTGCCAGCAGCCAAGATATGGGGACAGGGGCCTACTATGGCTACACCTTC	CASSQDMGTGAYYGYTF
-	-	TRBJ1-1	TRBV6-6	TGTGCCAGCAGAAAGGGGCCTTGGTGGGCTTTCTTT	CASRKGPWWAFF
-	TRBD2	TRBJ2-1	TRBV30	TGTGCCTGGAGTTGGGGGGGGAGATTCAATGAGCAGTTCTTC	CAWSWGGRFNEQFF
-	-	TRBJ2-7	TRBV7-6	TGTGCCAGCAGCGCCGGACTCGGCGAGCAGTACTTC	CASSAGLGEQYF
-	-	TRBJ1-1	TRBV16	TGTGCCAGCAGCCCCACAGCGGGGAGGGTCACTGAAGCTTTCTTT	CASSPTAGRVTEAFF
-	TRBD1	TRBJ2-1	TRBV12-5	TGTGCTAGTGGCCTATCCGAGGGACAGGGTGGATACAATGAGCAGTTCTTC	CASGLSEGQGGYNEQFF
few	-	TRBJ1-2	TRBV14	TGTGCCAGCAGCCTTTCCAGAACAGGGCCCTATGGCTACACCTTC	CASSLSRTGPYGYTF
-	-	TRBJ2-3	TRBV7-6	TGTGCCAGCTCCCGGGGGCAGGGGGGAATAGATACGCAGTATTTT	CASSRGQGGIDTQYF
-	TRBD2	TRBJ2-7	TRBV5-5	TGTGCCAGCAGCTTGGCGGGGCGGGGGGTGCAGTACTTC	CASSLAGRGVQYF
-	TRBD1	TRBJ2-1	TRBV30	TGTGCCTGGAGCATAACTACAGGGGGCTCCTACAATGAGCAGTTCTTC	CAWSITTGGSYNEQFF
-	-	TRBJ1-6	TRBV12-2	TGTGCAAGTCCCCCTCGGCGGGTTCCCTTAGGTTCACCCCTCCACTTT	CASPPRRVPLGSPLHF
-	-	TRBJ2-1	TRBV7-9	TGTGCCAGCAGCTTAGTCGAAGAGGACTCACTAGCAAATGAGCAGTTCTTC	CASSLVEEDSLANEQFF
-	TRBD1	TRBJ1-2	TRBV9	TGTGCCAGCGGAGGGACAGGGATTTCCTTTCATGGCTACACCTTC	CASGGTGISFHGYTF
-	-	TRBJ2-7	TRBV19	TGTGCCAGTAGTATTTATCTGGAGTCCTACGAGCAGTACTTC	CASSIYLESYEQYF
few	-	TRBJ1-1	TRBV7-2	TGTGCCAGCAGCTTAGAAAGGGAGGAAGCTTTCTTT	CASSLEREEAFF
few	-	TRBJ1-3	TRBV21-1	TGTGCCAGCAGCAAATCCCGGGGACAGGGGACTGGAAACACCATATATTTT	CASSKSRGQGTGNTIYF
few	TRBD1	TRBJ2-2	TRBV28	TGTGCCAGCCCTCCGGGACAGCGTATCCCGAGGAACACCGGGGAGCTGTTTTTT	CASPPGQRIPRNTGELFF
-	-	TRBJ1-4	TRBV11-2	TGTGCCAGCAGCTTGCTGGGGGCATGTAATGAAAAACTGTTTTTT	CASSLLGACNEKLFF
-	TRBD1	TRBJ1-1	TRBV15	TGTGCCACCAGCAGAGATAGGGGGCGAGGACAGCCCAAGAACACTGAAGCTTTCTTT	CATSRDRGRGQPKNTEAFF
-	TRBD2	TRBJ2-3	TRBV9	TGTGCCAGCAGCCCTAGCGGGGGGGCGACAGATACGCAGTATTTT	CASSPSGGATDTQYF
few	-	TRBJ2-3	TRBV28	TGTGCCAGCAGTCCCGACCACAGGTCTAGCACAGATACGCAGTATTTT	CASSPDHRSSTDTQYF
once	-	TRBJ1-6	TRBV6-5	TGTGCCAGCAGGGGCGGACAGAGAAGGAGTTCACCCCTCCACTTT	CASRGGQRRSSPLHF
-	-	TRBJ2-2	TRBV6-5	TGTGCCAGCACCAACCCGTACCTAGCTTCGGGGGAGCTGTTTTTT	CASTNPYLASGELFF
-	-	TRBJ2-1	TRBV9	TGTGCCAGCACCGGAAACGTGGGGAGCTCCTACAATGAGCAGTTCTTC	CASTGNVGSSYNEQFF
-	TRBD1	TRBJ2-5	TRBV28	TGTGCCAGCATTCAGGCCCCGACAGGGCTGTTAACGCAAGAGACCCAGTACTTC	CASIQAPTGLLTQETQYF
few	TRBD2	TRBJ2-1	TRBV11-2	TGTGCCAGCAGCTCTAGCGGGGGAGGCAATGAGCAGTTCTTC	CASSSSGGGNEQFF
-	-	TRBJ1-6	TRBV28	TGTGCCACCCTACTTCGGGGGGATGCGAATTCACCCCTCCACTTT	CATLLRGDANSPLHF
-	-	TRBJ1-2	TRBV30	TGTGCCTGGATTAACACCCTTGTAGGGGATTCCCGATACTATGGCTACACCTTC	CAWINTLVGDSRYYGYTF
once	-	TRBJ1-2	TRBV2	TGTGCCAGCCCCGGGGCAGGGGATGCCTACACCTTC	CASPGAGDAYTF
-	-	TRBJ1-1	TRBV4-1	TGCGCCAGCAGCCAAGATCGTAGAAACACTGAAGCTTTCTTT	CASSQDRRNTEAFF
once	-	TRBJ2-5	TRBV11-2	TGTGCCAGCAGCATCGCGGGGGCCCACCAAGAGACCCAGTACTTC	CASSIAGAHQETQYF
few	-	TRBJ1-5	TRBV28	TGTGCCAGCAGTAGGCGATGGAGGCGCAATCAGCCCCAGCATTTT	CASSRRWRRNQPQHF
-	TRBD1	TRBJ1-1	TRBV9	TGTGCCAGCAGCGTACACTGCGGGGACAGGGAAATGAACACTGAAGCTTTCTTT	CASSVHCGDREMNTEAFF
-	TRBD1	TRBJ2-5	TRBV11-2	TGTGCCAGCAGCTTAACCCCCACAGGGGAGCAAGAGACCCAGTACTTC	CASSLTPTGEQETQYF
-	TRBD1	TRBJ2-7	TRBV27	TGTGCCAGCAGTAAATTTCCGGACAGGGGCTACGAGCAGTACTTC	CASSKFPDRGYEQYF
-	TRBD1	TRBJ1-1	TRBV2	TGTGCCAGCGTGGGGAGGAGAGATGGGACAGGGACGTTTCGAGACACTGAAGCTTTCTTT	CASVGRRDGTGTFRDTEAFF
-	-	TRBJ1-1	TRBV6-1	TGTGCCAGCAGTGTTCGTACGGAGGGGGGGGCCAAGAACACTGAAGCTTTCTTT	CASSVRTEGGAKNTEAFF
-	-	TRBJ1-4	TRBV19	TGTGCCAGTAGTACGGGAGTTCCGGGGGGCGACGGGAAAAAACTGTTTTTT	CASSTGVPGGDGKKLFF
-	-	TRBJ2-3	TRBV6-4	TGTGCCAGCAGTGACTCCGGTCACACAGATACGCAGTATTTT	CASSDSGHTDTQYF
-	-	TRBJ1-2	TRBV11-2	TGTGCCAGCAGCTTTCAAGATGGGGAGCTTCCTAACTATGGCTACACCTTC	CASSFQDGELPNYGYTF
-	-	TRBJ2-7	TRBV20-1	TGCAGTGCTAGCTCGACAGCCCTTTTTTTC	CSASSTALFF
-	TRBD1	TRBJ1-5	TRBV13	TGTGCCAGCAGCCAGCGAAGGAATCCAGGGGGCGAAAGGGCGGACAATCAGCCCCAGCATTTT	CASSQRRNPGGERADNQPQHF
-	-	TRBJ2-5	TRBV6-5	TGTGCCAGCAGCCTACAGGGAATCTGGGAGACCCAGTACTTC	CASSLQGIWETQYF